This TCR beta chain was documented in a study of OX40 agonist ivuxolimab in advanced cancers. About the study: Ivuxolimab, an agonist antibody against OX40 (CD134), was given to patients.

V was clipped by 1 base and J by 5 bases, with 15 bases between them. The CDR3 length is 16 residues. From germline, CDR1 is SSHAT and CDR2 FNYEAQ (reference sequence). Profiling relied on immunoSEQ multiplex PCR, and the TCRdb table lists in-frame clones only, not all of them. The sample shows about 73,000 clones, more than 85% of them seen only once. V usage is TRBV7-7 and J usage is TRBJ2-1; D is unclear. The TCR originated in an adult with an advanced solid tumor such as melanoma, head and neck, liver or kidney cancer. The sample was CD4+ or CD8+ T cells sorted from blood, taken in a trial of the OX40 agonist ivuxolimab. The CDR3 region is CASSLGYSEPDNEQFF. The CDR3 DNA is TGTGCCAGCAGCTTAGGGTACAGTGAACCCGACAATGAGCAGTTCTTC. Together with reference TRBV7-7 and TRBJ2-1, the CDR3 gives the full variable domain: GAGVSQSPRYKVTKRGQDVTLRCDPISSHATLYWYQQALGQGPEFLTYFNYEAQPDKSGLPSDRFSAERPEGSISTLTIQRTEQRDSAMYRCASSLGYSEPDNEQFFGPGTRLTVL.